Shown below are 8 T cell receptor beta chains from a single sample sequenced in a study of T cells in Graves' hyperthyroidism and ophthalmopathy. The CDR3 regions of TCR beta were amplified from RNA transcripts. The HTBI primer set was used in a first-round RT-PCR of the TCR CDR3. TCRdb analysed the multiplex PCR reads with MiXCR anew, one entry per CDR3 protein. The table records roughly 570,000 distinct CDR3 sequences, approximately 44% of them present only once. Sequenced material: peripheral blood or thyroid tissue (not recorded which). These receptors originate from an adult woman with Graves' disease, either hyperthyroidism or ophthalmopathy (not recorded which).

This clonotype was counted ten times or more. This CDR3 is CASTTPGGFEAFF. The CDR3 bases are TGTGCCAGCACCACTCCTGGGGGATTTGAAGCTTTCTTT. The V and J genes are TRBV7-9 and TRBJ1-1; D might be TRBD1 (5 bases). There are 13 residues in the CDR3. The V end was cut by 7 bases, the J end by 7 bases, with 16 bases between. Germline V gene data show CDR1 as SEHNR and CDR2 as FQNEAQ (reference sequence).

The chain combines TRBV24-1 with TRBJ2-5; D might be TRBD2 (5 bases). Germline V lookup: CDR1 KGHDR, CDR2 SFDVKD. The CDR3 totals 14 residues. Trimming shortened V by 2 bases and J by 7 bases, and 13 bases separated the two germline ends. CDR3 amino acids: CATSDSSREGTQYF. CDR3 nucleotide sequence: TGTGCCACCAGTGATTCGAGTCGGGAAGGGACCCAGTACTTC.

The sample holds many counts of this clonotype. V gene TRBV18 combines with J gene TRBJ1-1; D call uncertain. Trimming took 1 base from V and 4 from J, leaving 4 bases between them. CDR3 length: 12 amino acids. Germline CDR1 KGHSH, CDR2 LQKENI. In nucleotides, the CDR3 is TGTGCCAGCTCACCACGCCCCACTGAAGCTTTCTTT. Amino acid sequence: CASSPRPTEAFF. The entire variable domain, with the rest obtained from reference TRBV18 and TRBJ1-1, is as follows: NAGVMQNPRHLVRRRGQEARLRCSPMKGHSHVYWYRQLPEEGLKFMVYLQKENIIDESGMPKERFSAEFPKEGPSILRIQQVVRGDSAAYFCASSPRPTEAFFGQGTRLTVV.

This clonotype has just a few counts. This chain links TRBV27 with TRBJ2-7; perhaps TRBD2 as D (7 bases). V was cut by 5 bases and J by 4 bases, with 18 bases left in between. CDR3 length equals 15 residues. Germline V gives CDR1 MNHEY, CDR2 SMNVEV (reference sequence). The CDR3, as DNA: TGTGCCAGCAGTCACCCAAGGGGGGGGATGTACGAGCAGTACTTC. Translating it yields CASSHPRGGMYEQYF.

This clonotype was seen at least ten times. The chain is built from TRBV25-1 and TRBJ1-1, with D possibly being TRBD1 (6 bases). The CDR3 runs 13 residues. Per germline, CDR1 MGHDK and CDR2 SYGVNS. V lost 1 base and J lost 9, with 12 bases in between. The CDR3 is CASSEWGASQAFF. The DNA for the CDR3 is TGTGCCAGCAGTGAATGGGGGGCCTCACAAGCTTTCTTT.

This clonotype was seen ten or more times. The chain is built from TRBV10-3 and TRBJ1-3, with unresolved D. Trimming pared 0 bases from V and 2 bases from J, leaving 5 bases between. Looked up from germline, CDR1 is ENHRY and CDR2 is SYGVKD. The CDR3 is made up of 14 amino acids. The CDR3 region has the DNA TGTGCCATCAGTGAGTCGACTCCTGGAAACACCATATATTTT. Its protein product is CAISESTPGNTIYF.

Regarding this clonotype: Here the CDR3 omits its conserved ending phenylalanine or tryptophan, so a read error is the likely source. The chain has TRBV12-3 or TRBV12-4 and TRBJ2-7; D may be TRBD1 (6 bases). The CDR3 is made up of 13 amino acids. Trimming left V 2 bases short and J 6 bases short, with 11 bases between. Here the CDR3 DNA reads TGTGCCAGCAGTTTACCAGGGGTTCGCGAGCAGTACCTC. Translated, it gives CASSLPGVREQYL.

For this clonotype: Possible read error: a much larger clone is one base away. The chain uses TRBV6-6 and TRBJ2-2; 7 nucleotides line up with TRBD2. The CDR3 spans 14 residues. J lost 6 bases, V lost 6 bases, and 7 bases had no gene match. Germline V gives CDR1 MNHNY, CDR2 SVGAGI (reference sequence). DNA for the CDR3: TGTGCCAGCAGCCATAGCGGGCGGCCCGGGGAGCTGTTTTTT. Protein product: CASSHSGRPGELFF.